This paragraph covers one TCR beta chain sequence. The sample comes from a study of blood T cell repertoires in COVID-19. As for the study in general: Sites across the United States, Italy and Spain contributed samples from acute and convalescent COVID-19. Sources were T cells, B-cell-depleted T cells, or PBMCs; the material itself was cDNA or gDNA.

CDR1 is SGHNT, CDR2 YENEEA, per germline. Trimming stripped 0 bases from V and 9 bases from J, with 6 bases between. The CDR3 runs to 12 residues. Generated by immunoSEQ multiplex PCR, the TCRdb table keeps only in-frame clones and is missing some. This sample has roughly 50,000 clones, with approximately 90% found just once. The rearrangement links TRBV11-3 to TRBJ2-1; D ambiguous. Sequenced material: peripheral blood. This sequence was found in a man older than 75 with acute or convalescent COVID-19. CDR3 region: CASSLDVSEQFF. Here the CDR3 DNA reads TGTGCCAGCAGCTTAGATGTCTCTGAGCAGTTCTTC.